One sample yielded the 31 T cell receptor beta chains listed below, sequenced in a study of post-analysis software for immune sequencing data. The TCR beta cDNA libraries carried unique molecular identifiers. TCRdb ran MiXCR on the PCR reads and lists one entry per CDR3 protein. Of fewer than 850,000 distinct CDR3 sequences in the sample, approximately 30% were seen once. Antigens of these TCRs are unknown. Whole-study findings and limits: Five TRBV segments (TRBV5-6, TRBV5-1 and TRBV20-1 among them) occurred more frequently in patients than in controls.

Material: blood. These receptors were collected from a girl under 18 with multiple sclerosis.

The chain is built from TRBV28 and TRBJ1-6, with D hard to call. The germline V and J ends were trimmed by 3 bases and 6 bases, with 12 bases remaining between them. Germline lookup yields CDR1 MDHEN and CDR2 SYDVKM. The CDR3 extends over 15 amino acids. The CDR3 nucleotides read TGTGCCAGCAGTTTTTTGACCCGGACTAATTCACCCCTCCACTTT. It yields the protein CASSFLTRTNSPLHF.

V is TRBV12-5 and J is TRBJ1-1, with TRBD1 matching 8 bases. After removal of 6 bases from V and 1 base from J, the junction contained 4 bases not matched to a gene. The CDR3 covers 14 residues. The V gene's germline CDR1 is LGHNT and CDR2 FRNRAP. This CDR3 reads CASGMTGANTEAFF. The DNA of the CDR3 is TGTGCTAGTGGAATGACAGGGGCGAACACTGAAGCTTTCTTT. Supplemented by reference TRBV12-5 and TRBJ1-1, the full variable domain reads DARVTQTPRHKVTEMGQEVTMRCQPILGHNTVFWYRQTMMQGLELLAYFRNRAPLDDSGMPKDRFSAEMPDATLATLKIQPSEPRDSAVYFCASGMTGANTEAFFGQGTRLTVV.

The rearrangement uses TRBV5-1 and TRBJ2-1; TRBD2 agrees at 11 bases. CDR3 length: 15 amino acids. Looked up from germline, CDR1 is SGHRS and CDR2 is YFSETQ. The V and J ends lost 2 bases and 5 bases, in that order; junction bases with no gene match: 3. The CDR3 DNA is TGCGCCAGCAGCTTCGGACTAGCGGGTAACAATGAGCAGTTCTTC. It encodes CASSFGLAGNNEQFF. Filled out from reference TRBV5-1 and TRBJ2-1, the complete variable domain reads KAGVTQTPRYLIKTRGQQVTLSCSPISGHRSVSWYQQTPGQGLQFLFEYFSETQRNKGNFPGRFSGRQFSNSRSEMNVSTLELGDSALYLCASSFGLAGNNEQFFGPGTRLTVL.

This clonotype has only a few counts. The V and J genes are TRBV7-7 and TRBJ2-2, with D perhaps matching TRBD2 (5 bases). The length of the CDR3 is 14 residues. Germline V CDR1 and CDR2: SSHAT, FNYEAQ (reference sequence). V was clipped by 4 bases and J by 7 bases, with 13 bases between them. CDR3 nucleotide sequence: TGTGCCAGCAGCTCCGGGATCCGGGGCGGGGAGCTGTTTTTT. It codes for CASSSGIRGGELFF. The complete variable domain, with remaining parts taken from reference TRBV7-7 and TRBJ2-2, reads GAGVSQSPRYKVTKRGQDVTLRCDPISSHATLYWYQQALGQGPEFLTYFNYEAQPDKSGLPSDRFSAERPEGSISTLTIQRTEQRDSAMYRCASSSGIRGGELFFGEGSRLTVL.

This clonotype occurred many times. CDR3 region: CSVGMPKPGGYTF. CDR3 in DNA: TGCAGCGTTGGGATGCCAAAACCGGGCGGCTACACCTTC. This sequence joins TRBV29-1 and TRBJ1-2; D is undetermined. The CDR3 totals 13 residues. V was clipped by 4 bases and J by 8 bases, with 17 bases between them. Germline V lookup: CDR1 SQVTM, CDR2 ANQGSEA.

The gene calls are TRBV7-9 and TRBJ2-2; 8 positions match TRBD1. J was trimmed by 4 bases and V by 5 bases; bases with no gene match: 6. This CDR3 is built from 15 residues. The germline V gene encodes CDR1 SEHNR and CDR2 FQNEAQ (reference sequence). CDR3 bases: TGTGCCAGCAGCCCCCGGGACAGGAGCACCGGGGAGCTGTTTTTT. Its translation is CASSPRDRSTGELFF. Looking up the rest from reference TRBV7-9 and TRBJ2-2 gives the full variable domain: DTGVSQNPRHKITKRGQNVTFRCDPISEHNRLYWYRQTLGQGPEFLTYFQNEAQLEKSRLLSDRFSAERPKGSFSTLEIQRTEQGDSAMYLCASSPRDRSTGELFFGEGSRLTVL.

This rearrangement joins TRBV29-1 to TRBJ2-7; the D gene could be TRBD1 or TRBD2 (6 bases each). In germline, CDR1 is SQVTM, CDR2 ANQGSEA. This CDR3 region has 12 residues. The ends were cut back, 3 bases at V and 5 bases at J, with 11 bases in the middle. CDR3 DNA: TGCAGCGTTGACCTGGGGGGCCACGAGCAGTACTTC. Translation gives CSVDLGGHEQYF.

The chain employs TRBV29-1 and TRBJ2-1; D is unclear. V lost 4 bases and J 4 bases, leaving 5 bases between the germline ends. The CDR3 is 11 residues long. Germline V gives CDR1 SQVTM, CDR2 ANQGSEA. The CDR3 nucleotides read TGCAGCGTTGCGGTGTACAATGAGCAGTTCTTC. Protein: CSVAVYNEQFF.

The chain employs TRBV7-9 and TRBJ2-6, with TRBD2 identical over 9 bases. The V gene's germline CDR1 is SEHNR and CDR2 FQNEAQ (reference sequence). This CDR3 comprises 18 residues. V shed 5 bases, J shed 0 bases, and the junction held 8 bases outside the gene matches. This CDR3 is CASSPLAGVTSGANVLTF. CDR3 coding DNA: TGTGCCAGCAGCCCCTTAGCGGGGGTTACCTCTGGGGCCAACGTCCTGACTTTC. The full variable domain, its missing parts supplied by reference TRBV7-9 and TRBJ2-6, is DTGVSQNPRHKITKRGQNVTFRCDPISEHNRLYWYRQTLGQGPEFLTYFQNEAQLEKSRLLSDRFSAERPKGSFSTLEIQRTEQGDSAMYLCASSPLAGVTSGANVLTFGAGSRLTVL.

This clonotype was picked up a small number of times. This chain joins TRBV2 and TRBJ2-7; the D is unclear. Trimming removed 6 bases at V and 3 bases at J, with 9 bases between. This CDR3 has 12 residues. Germline V gives CDR1 SNHLY, CDR2 FYNNEI. Written as DNA, the CDR3 is TGTGCCAGCAGCGGCAGAGTCTACGAGCAGTACTTC. Translated, it gives CASSGRVYEQYF.

The chain combines TRBV4-1 with TRBJ2-1; no clear D gene. The V and J ends lost 1 base and 5 bases respectively, with 15 bases between them. Germline values: CDR1 MGHRA, CDR2 YSYEKL. CDR3 size: 16 residues. The CDR3 protein is CASSQVGTHGDNEQFF. The CDR3 DNA is TGCGCCAGCAGCCAAGTAGGTACCCATGGGGACAATGAGCAGTTCTTC.

J is TRBJ2-5 and V is TRBV7-8; D not resolved. V lost 2 bases and J lost 5, with 15 bases in between. CDR1 is SGHVS, CDR2 FQNEAQ, per germline. The CDR3 sequence is 15 residues long. CDR3 loop: CASSLRPDRLETQYF. CDR3 nucleotides: TGTGCCAGCAGCTTACGGCCAGATAGGTTGGAGACCCAGTACTTC.

V and J are TRBV20-1 and TRBJ2-5; D is possibly TRBD1 or TRBD2 (5 bases each). CDR1 is DFQATT and CDR2 is SNEGSKA in the germline V gene (reference sequence). This CDR3 region has 15 residues. Trimming removed 3 bases at V and 4 bases at J, with 18 bases between. The CDR3 nucleotides are TGCAGTGCTAGTTACAATGAGGGGCCCTTAGAGACCCAGTACTTC. Its protein product is CSASYNEGPLETQYF.

This clonotype has just a few counts. V usage is TRBV5-4 and J usage is TRBJ1-5, with unresolved D. Germline CDR1 reads SGHNT; CDR2 reads YYREEE (reference sequence). The CDR3 covers 18 residues. The ends were cut back, 0 bases at V and 2 bases at J, with 18 bases in the middle. The CDR3 protein is CASSLGPTPIPGNQPQHF. CDR3 sequence (DNA): TGTGCCAGCAGCTTGGGGCCGACACCTATTCCTGGCAATCAGCCCCAGCATTTT.

The table lists this clonotype with a few counts. The chain recombines TRBV29-1 with TRBJ1-2, with a weak D call TRBD1 (5 bases). The germline gives CDR1 SQVTM, CDR2 ANQGSEA. The CDR3 has 14 residues. The V gene lost 1 base and the J gene lost 5 bases, with 14 bases spanning the gap. The CDR3, as DNA: TGCAGCGTTGAAGGGCTCCAGGGAGGGTATGGCTACACCTTC. Translation gives CSVEGLQGGYGYTF.

J is TRBJ2-1 and V is TRBV20-1, with 10 nucleotides matching TRBD2. V lost 2 bases to trimming and J lost 8 bases; unmatched junction nucleotides: 6. Germline-derived CDR1 and CDR2 are DFQATT and SNEGSKA (reference sequence). This CDR3 has 14 amino acids. This CDR3 reads CSARQREGFYEQFF. CDR3 in DNA: TGCAGTGCTAGACAGCGGGAGGGCTTCTATGAGCAGTTCTTC.

In its sample, this clonotype was seen a few times. J is TRBJ2-7 and V is TRBV6-2 or TRBV6-3, with a weak D call TRBD1 (6 bases). The V and J ends lost 8 bases and 3 bases respectively, with 17 bases between them. Germline V gene sequence: CDR1 MNHEY, CDR2 SVGEGT. This CDR3 region has 14 residues. DNA of the CDR3: TGTGCCAGCCGAGACCATGGACAGTACTACGAGCAGTACTTC. Protein product: CASRDHGQYYEQYF.

V and J are TRBV28 and TRBJ2-5, with 9 bases matching TRBD2. Germline V gives CDR1 MDHEN, CDR2 SYDVKM. V lost 2 bases and J lost 6; bases outside the gene matches: 13. CDR3 size: 17 residues. In DNA form, the CDR3 reads TGTGCCAGCAGTTTAGGGCTGGTAGCGGGAGTTGTGAAGACCCAGTACTTC. Translation: CASSLGLVAGVVKTQYF.

This clonotype was seen ten or more times. V and J are TRBV11-3 and TRBJ2-1; D unresolved. CDR1 is SGHNT, CDR2 YENEEA, per germline. This CDR3 has 12 residues. With 5 bases removed from V and 7 bases from J, the gap between germline ends came to 9 bases. The CDR3 loop reads CASSGTPNEQFF. The CDR3 region has the DNA TGTGCCAGCAGCGGAACCCCGAATGAGCAGTTCTTC.

This sequence joins TRBV6-5 and TRBJ2-5; TRBD1 aligns across 8 bases. Germline CDR1 reads MNHEY; CDR2 reads SVGAGI. Germline trimming cut 6 bases from V and 5 bases from J; bases unmatched to any gene: 11. The CDR3 runs to 15 residues. CDR3 DNA sequence: TGTGCCAGCAGCTACAGACAGGGGAGGTTGGAGACCCAGTACTTC. Its translation: CASSYRQGRLETQYF.

This clonotype has just a few counts. The V gene is TRBV7-9, the J gene TRBJ1-1; 10 positions agree with TRBD1. Germline V lookup: CDR1 SEHNR, CDR2 FQNEAQ (reference sequence). The CDR3 covers 16 residues. J lost 4 bases, V lost 5 bases, and 10 bases had no gene match. As DNA, the CDR3 is TGTGCCAGCAGCGTGAGACAGGGGGCATGGGGCACTGAAGCTTTCTTT. Translation: CASSVRQGAWGTEAFF.

V is TRBV29-1 and J is TRBJ2-3, with a weak D call TRBD2 (5 bases). The CDR3 has 13 amino acids. The germline V gene has CDR1 SQVTM and CDR2 ANQGSEA. The ends were cut back, 3 bases at V and 1 base at J, with 8 bases in the middle. CDR3 in amino acids: CSVERVGTDTQYF. CDR3 nucleotide sequence: TGCAGCGTTGAGAGGGTCGGCACAGATACGCAGTATTTT.

This clonotype has only a few counts. This sequence joins TRBV6-5 and TRBJ1-1, with D hard to call. The CDR3 has 13 residues. Germline V gene lookup returns CDR1 MNHEY and CDR2 SVGAGI. The V end was cut by 2 bases, the J end by 4 bases, with 8 bases between. CDR3 amino acids: CASSYRRTTEAFF. CDR3 DNA sequence: TGTGCCAGCAGTTACAGGAGGACCACTGAAGCTTTCTTT.

This clonotype was detected a few times. The CDR3 sequence: CASSLVPQDGYNEQFF. The DNA for the CDR3 is TGTGCCAGCAGCTTAGTCCCCCAGGATGGGTACAATGAGCAGTTCTTC. V usage is TRBV7-2 and J usage is TRBJ2-1; D gene uncertain. Germline values: CDR1 SGHTA, CDR2 FQGNSA. This CDR3 is built from 16 residues. Trimming removed 1 base from V and 4 bases from J, with 14 bases in between.

This chain connects TRBV7-2 to TRBJ2-7; 11 nucleotides agree with TRBD1. Germline-derived CDR1 and CDR2 are SGHTA and FQGNSA. The ends lost 3 bases at V and 6 bases at J; junction bases unmatched: 10. The CDR3 is made up of 16 amino acids. This chain's CDR3 is CASSFDRDRGSIEQYF. The DNA for the CDR3 is TGTGCCAGCAGCTTCGACCGGGACAGGGGGTCTATCGAGCAGTACTTC.

The chain employs TRBV20-1 and TRBJ2-3; the D gene is possibly TRBD2 (7 bases). The germline V gene encodes CDR1 DFQATT and CDR2 SNEGSKA (reference sequence). The V and J ends lost 5 bases and 2 bases respectively, with 17 bases between them. The CDR3 covers 15 residues. CDR3 protein: CSAAGGRVATDTQYF. As DNA, the CDR3 is TGCAGTGCTGCCGGGGGGCGGGTCGCCACAGATACGCAGTATTTT.

This sequence joins TRBV7-2 and TRBJ1-2; no definite D call. From germline, CDR1 is SGHTA and CDR2 FQGNSA. The CDR3 is 14 residues long. The V gene lost 1 base and the J gene lost 8 bases, with 14 bases spanning the gap. The DNA for the CDR3 is TGTGCCAGCAGCTTAGTGCCCAGCACAAGGGGCTACACCTTC. Protein sequence: CASSLVPSTRGYTF. Looking up the rest from reference TRBV7-2 and TRBJ1-2 gives the full variable domain: GAGVSQSPSNKVTEKGKDVELRCDPISGHTALYWYRQSLGQGLEFLIYFQGNSAPDKSGLPSDRFSAERTGGSVSTLTIQRTQQEDSAVYLCASSLVPSTRGYTFGSGTRLTVV.

This clonotype was seen ten or more times. The genes are TRBV24-1 and TRBJ2-5, with TRBD1 matching 8 bases. Germline V gene lookup returns CDR1 KGHDR and CDR2 SFDVKD. This CDR3 comprises 16 residues. Trimming at V came to 0 bases and at J to 4 bases, leaving 6 bases not matched to a gene. This CDR3 is CATSDLRQGALETQYF. In DNA form, the CDR3 reads TGTGCCACCAGTGATTTGCGGCAGGGGGCCTTAGAGACCCAGTACTTC.

The rearrangement joins TRBV28 to TRBJ2-2; 9 bases fit TRBD1. V lost 5 bases and J lost 4; bases outside the gene matches: 14. The CDR3 is 18 amino acids. Looked up from germline, CDR1 is MDHEN and CDR2 is SYDVKM. The CDR3 region is CASSVPPGQGSGTGELFF. The CDR3 DNA follows: TGTGCCAGCAGTGTTCCTCCGGGACAGGGTTCCGGCACCGGGGAGCTGTTTTTT.

In the case of this clonotype: Sequence at one end of the junction differs from germline and may be a read error. J is TRBJ2-7 and V is TRBV20-1; D is uncertain. There are 13 residues in the CDR3. Looked up from germline, CDR1 is DFQATT and CDR2 is SNEGSKA (reference sequence). CDR3 loop: CSASSPSLYEQYF. The CDR3, as DNA: TGTAGTGCTAGTTCCCCGAGCCTCTACGAGCAGTACTTC.

The chain carries TRBV6-2 or TRBV6-3 and TRBJ1-2, with D uncertain. Germline loops: CDR1 MNHEY, CDR2 SVGEGT. The V end was cut by 5 bases, the J end by 8 bases, with 9 bases between. This CDR3 spans 11 amino acids. Here the CDR3 reads CASSTLGGYTF. The CDR3 DNA reads as TGTGCCAGCAGTACACTGGGAGGCTACACCTTC.